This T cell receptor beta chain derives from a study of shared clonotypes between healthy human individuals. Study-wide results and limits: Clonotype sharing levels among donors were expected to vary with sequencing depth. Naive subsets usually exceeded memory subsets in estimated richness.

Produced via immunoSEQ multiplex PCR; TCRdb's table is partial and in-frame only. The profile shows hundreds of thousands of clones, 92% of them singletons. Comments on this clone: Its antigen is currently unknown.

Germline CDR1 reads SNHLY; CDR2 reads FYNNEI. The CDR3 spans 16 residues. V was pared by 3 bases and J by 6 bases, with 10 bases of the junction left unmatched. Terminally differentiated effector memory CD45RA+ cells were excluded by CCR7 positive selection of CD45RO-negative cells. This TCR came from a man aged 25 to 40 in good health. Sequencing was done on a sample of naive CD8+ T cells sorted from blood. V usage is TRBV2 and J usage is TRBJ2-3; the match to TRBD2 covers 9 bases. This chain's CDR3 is CASSDLREGESDTQYF. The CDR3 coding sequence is TGTGCCAGCAGTGATTTGCGGGAGGGAGAGAGTGATACGCAGTATTTT. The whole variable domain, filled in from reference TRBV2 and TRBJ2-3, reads EPEVTQTPSHQVTQMGQEVILRCVPISNHLYFYWYRQILGQKVEFLVSFYNNEISEKSEIFDDQFSVERPDGSNFTLKIRSTKLEDSAMYFCASSDLREGESDTQYFGPGTRLTVL.